The 28 T cell receptor beta chains below come from one sample, sequenced in a study of T cells in Graves' hyperthyroidism and ophthalmopathy. Amplification yielded TCR beta CDR3 regions, with RNA transcripts as the source. First-round RT-PCR of the TCR CDR3 relied on the HTBI primer set. MiXCR was run by TCRdb on the multiplex PCR reads, yielding one entry per CDR3 protein. The repertoire holds roughly 720,000 distinct CDR3 sequences, with around a sixth as singletons. Sequences were obtained from blood. The receptor set was obtained from a man between 45 and 60 years old with Graves' hyperthyroidism.

Comment on this clonotype: This clone may be a read error of a much larger clone one base away. The rearrangement joins TRBV10-3 to TRBJ2-1, with TRBD2 matching over 7 bases. CDR1 is ENHRY, CDR2 SYGVKD, per germline. The CDR3 has 16 amino acids. The J segment lost 9 bases and the V segment lost 8 bases, leaving 19 bases of the junction unmatched. The CDR3 DNA follows: TGTGCCATCGGGCTCCCGCTTGCGGGAGTGCTCGGTGAGCAGTTCTTC. Amino acids: CAIGLPLAGVLGEQFF.

There are a few counts of this clonotype. The chain links TRBV5-5 to TRBJ2-3, with D perhaps matching TRBD1 (5 bases). V was trimmed by 3 bases and J by 1 base, leaving 9 bases between them. Germline CDR1 reads SGHKS; CDR2 reads YYEKEE (reference sequence). CDR3 length: 14 residues. CDR3 sequence: CASSSKGGTDTQYF. CDR3 nucleotide sequence: TGTGCCAGCAGCTCAAAAGGGGGCACAGATACGCAGTATTTT.

This chain connects TRBV2 to TRBJ1-4; no clear D gene. Germline V gives CDR1 SNHLY, CDR2 FYNNEI. CDR3 length: 14 amino acids. The V end was cut by 6 bases, the J end by 8 bases, with 16 bases between. CDR3 loop: CASSQLTSREKLFF. In nucleotides, the CDR3 is TGTGCCAGCAGCCAACTGACTTCTCGCGAAAAACTGTTTTTT.

J is TRBJ2-5 and V is TRBV3-1, with D uncertain. This CDR3 is built from 14 residues. Between the trimmed V and J ends, which lost 4 bases and 3 bases, there was a span of 12 bases. Germline V gives CDR1 LGHDT, CDR2 YNNKEL (reference sequence). CDR3 sequence: CASSLHPGEETQYF. The CDR3 DNA reads TGTGCCAGCAGCCTCCACCCGGGCGAAGAGACCCAGTACTTC.

This clonotype appeared many times. The CDR3 nucleotides read TGTGCCATCACCTCACTAGCGGGAGGGCAGAACGGGGAGCTGTTTTTT. It specifies CAITSLAGGQNGELFF. This chain uses TRBV10-3 with TRBJ2-2; TRBD2 matches at 13 bases. The J segment lost 7 bases and the V segment lost 7 bases, leaving 9 bases of the junction unmatched. This CDR3 spans 16 amino acids. Looked up from germline, CDR1 is ENHRY and CDR2 is SYGVKD.

As for this clonotype: One end of the junction fails to match germline, which may point to a read error. The V call is TRBV28, the J call TRBJ2-1; D is ambiguous. Looked up from germline, CDR1 is MDHEN and CDR2 is SYDVKM. This CDR3 has 16 residues. The CDR3 loop reads CASSLNRVAAYNEQCF. In DNA, the CDR3 is TGTGCCAGCAGTTTAAACCGGGTAGCTGCCTACAATGAGCAGTGCTTC. Using reference TRBV28 and TRBJ2-1 for the parts outside the CDR3, the full variable domain is DVKVTQSSRYLVKRTGEKVFLECVQDMDHENMFWYRQDPGLGLRLIYFSYDVKMKEKGDIPEGYSVSREKKERFSLILESASTNQTSMYLCASSLNRVAAYNEQCFGPGTRLTVL.

This clonotype was seen at least ten times. The chain couples TRBV28 to TRBJ2-2, with unresolved D. The germline V gene has CDR1 MDHEN and CDR2 SYDVKM. V dropped 2 bases and J dropped 0 bases, with 10 bases sitting between them. The CDR3 consists of 16 residues. The CDR3 nucleotides read TGTGCCAGCAGTTTAGTCGGTAGTGCGAACACCGGGGAGCTGTTTTTT. This gives the protein CASSLVGSANTGELFF.

This clonotype appeared a few times. The gene calls are TRBV18 and TRBJ1-1; D is possibly TRBD1 (6 bases). Germline V lookup: CDR1 KGHSH, CDR2 LQKENI. The V end lost 6 bases, the J end lost 3 bases, and 14 bases lay between the germline ends. The CDR3 totals 14 residues. CDR3 coding DNA: TGTGCCAGCTCTTCGGCGGAGGGGGACACTGAAGCTTTCTTT. Protein sequence: CASSSAEGDTEAFF.

This clonotype was counted only a few times. This chain connects TRBV9 to TRBJ2-1; the match to TRBD1 covers 9 bases. The CDR3 runs to 16 residues. After removal of 4 bases from V and 4 bases from J, the junction contained 9 bases not matched to a gene. The V gene's germline CDR1 is SGDLS and CDR2 YYNGEE. CDR3 loop: CASSFFTGGRYNEQFF. The CDR3 region has the DNA TGTGCCAGCAGCTTTTTTACAGGGGGCAGGTACAATGAGCAGTTCTTC.

The table lists this clonotype with many counts. V gene TRBV2 combines with J gene TRBJ2-7; 13 bases fit TRBD2. In germline, CDR1 is SNHLY, CDR2 FYNNEI. The V segment lost 8 bases and the J segment 2 bases; nucleotides outside the gene matches: 9. The CDR3 is 16 amino acids. This chain's CDR3 is CASFELAGGMAYEQYF. The CDR3 DNA is TGTGCCAGCTTCGAACTAGCGGGAGGGATGGCCTACGAGCAGTACTTC.

This clonotype has a handful of counts. J is TRBJ2-1 and V is TRBV18; 7 bases are shared with TRBD1. The CDR3 length is 16 residues. CDR1 is KGHSH and CDR2 is LQKENI in the germline V gene. The ends lost 8 bases at V and 0 bases at J; junction bases unmatched: 10. The CDR3 nucleotides read TGTGCCAGCCCAATAGACAGGGTTACCTCCTACAATGAGCAGTTCTTC. It is translated as CASPIDRVTSYNEQFF.

This clonotype has a count of ten or more. This sequence joins TRBV7-2 and TRBJ2-7, with 11 bases aligning to TRBD1. Germline V gene lookup returns CDR1 SGHTA and CDR2 FQGNSA. V lost 0 bases to trimming and J lost 0 bases; unmatched junction nucleotides: 4. The CDR3 is made up of 17 amino acids. CDR3 in amino acids: CASSLARTGGSSYEQYF. Written as DNA, the CDR3 is TGTGCCAGCAGCTTAGCGAGGACAGGGGGCAGCTCCTACGAGCAGTACTTC. Variable domain in full (rest from reference TRBV7-2 and TRBJ2-7): GAGVSQSPSNKVTEKGKDVELRCDPISGHTALYWYRQSLGQGLEFLIYFQGNSAPDKSGLPSDRFSAERTGGSVSTLTIQRTQQEDSAVYLCASSLARTGGSSYEQYFGPGTRLTVT.

This clonotype has at least ten counts. The chain is built from TRBV6-1 and TRBJ2-1, with 12 bases matching TRBD2. J gave up 4 bases and V 6 bases, and 7 bases lay outside the gene matches. Germline V CDR1 and CDR2: MNHNS, SASEGT. The CDR3 length is 16 residues. CDR3 DNA: TGTGCCAGCAGGAGACTAGCGGGAGAAGGGTACAATGAGCAGTTCTTC. This codes for CASRRLAGEGYNEQFF.

This clonotype was seen many times. The chain carries TRBV18 and TRBJ2-2, with 9 bases aligning to TRBD2. The CDR3 has 16 amino acids. Germline CDR1 reads KGHSH; CDR2 reads LQKENI. The junction had 5 bases not matched to a gene; V was cut back by 1 base and J by 5 bases. The CDR3 loop is CASSPLLAGATGELFF. Here the CDR3 DNA reads TGTGCCAGCTCACCACTGTTAGCGGGAGCTACCGGGGAGCTGTTTTTT.

This clonotype was found many times. The genes are TRBV18 and TRBJ2-1; a possible D gene is TRBD2 (5 bases). The CDR3 spans 11 residues. The germline CDR1 and CDR2 sequences are KGHSH and LQKENI. V was shortened by 3 bases and J by 8 bases, with 5 bases between the two germline ends. In DNA form, the CDR3 reads TGTGCCAGCTCACCTAGCGATGAGCAGTTCTTC. This gives the protein CASSPSDEQFF.

This clonotype was counted at least ten times. Relative to the germline gene, one junction end is altered; a read error may explain this. This rearrangement joins TRBV10-1 to TRBJ2-7; D is undetermined. The CDR3 spans 15 residues. The V gene's germline CDR1 is WNHNN and CDR2 SYGVQD (reference sequence). Written as DNA, the CDR3 is TGCGCCGGCAGAAAAGGGCACTGGGTATCCTACGAGCAGTACTTC. Its protein product is CAGRKGHWVSYEQYF.

This clonotype was counted at least ten times. This chain joins TRBV20-1 and TRBJ1-6, with 11 bases aligning to TRBD1. V gave up 6 bases and J gave up 9 bases; unmatched junction bases: 4. The germline gives CDR1 DFQATT, CDR2 SNEGSKA (reference sequence). The length of the CDR3 is 13 residues. DNA of the CDR3: TGCAGTGCCAGGGACAGGGGGTCTTCACCCCTCCACTTT. As protein: CSARDRGSSPLHF.

The rearrangement links TRBV7-2 to TRBJ1-3; D may be TRBD1 (5 bases). This CDR3 contains 15 residues. Germline-derived CDR1 and CDR2 are SGHTA and FQGNSA. V lost 1 base to trimming and J lost 6 bases, with 13 bases between them. The CDR3 here is CASSLVTGPANTIYF. DNA for the CDR3: TGTGCCAGCAGCTTAGTTACGGGGCCAGCAAACACCATATATTTT.

This clonotype came up a few times. Written as DNA, the CDR3 is TGCGCCAGCAGCCCTACAGGGAGAGGGCCTGAGGAGACCCAGTACTTC. As protein: CASSPTGRGPEETQYF. The rearrangement joins TRBV5-1 to TRBJ2-5, with D tentatively TRBD1 (6 bases). V lost 4 bases and J lost 5, with 21 bases in between. Germline CDR1 and CDR2: SGHRS and YFSETQ. The length of the CDR3 is 16 residues.

The rearrangement links TRBV6-1 to TRBJ2-5, with a weak D call TRBD1 (5 bases). The germline V and J ends were trimmed by 5 bases and 1 base, with 11 bases remaining between them. Germline assignment: CDR1 MNHNS and CDR2 SASEGT. This CDR3 comprises 14 residues. CDR3 sequence: CASSPYRSQETQYF. In DNA form, the CDR3 reads TGTGCCAGCAGTCCATACAGGTCCCAAGAGACCCAGTACTTC.

This clonotype was detected many times. This CDR3 reads CASSYGAGTGYGYTF. CDR3 DNA: TGTGCCAGCAGTTACGGGGCAGGGACGGGATATGGCTACACCTTC. The chain couples TRBV6-2 or TRBV6-3 to TRBJ1-2, with D possibly TRBD1 on 5 matching bases. Germline V CDR1 and CDR2: MNHEY, SVGEGT. The CDR3 is made up of 15 amino acids. V gave up 2 bases and J gave up 5 bases, with 15 bases separating them.

This clonotype has just a few counts. V gene TRBV20-1 combines with J gene TRBJ2-1; TRBD2 matches 11 bases. CDR3 length: 17 amino acids. Germline CDR1 DFQATT, CDR2 SNEGSKA (reference sequence). Trimming cost V 8 bases and J 3 bases; bases outside gene matches: 15. The CDR3 nucleotides are TGCAGTCCAAGGGGGCGACTAGCGGGGCGCGTCTACAATGAGCAGTTCTTC. The encoded protein is CSPRGRLAGRVYNEQFF.

Many counts were recorded for this clonotype. The CDR3 is CASSFQDRGLVQYF. The DNA for the CDR3 is TGTGCCAGCAGTTTTCAGGACAGGGGGCTCGTGCAGTACTTC. This chain connects TRBV27 to TRBJ2-7, with 11 nucleotides matching TRBD1. The V and J ends lost 3 bases and 9 bases, in that order; junction bases with no gene match: 7. The CDR3 spans 14 residues. Germline V gene data show CDR1 as MNHEY and CDR2 as SMNVEV (reference sequence).

This clonotype appeared many times. The chain combines TRBV10-1 with TRBJ2-2; D unclear. Trimming pared 6 bases from V and 4 bases from J, leaving 18 bases between. CDR1 is WNHNN, CDR2 SYGVQD, per germline (reference sequence). The CDR3 runs 16 residues. The CDR3 DNA reads as TGCGCCAGCAGCACCGAGACCGACGACCCCACCGGGGAGCTGTTTTTT. This codes for CASSTETDDPTGELFF.

The chain combines TRBV5-5 with TRBJ2-5; 15 bases align to TRBD2. The CDR3 consists of 20 residues. Germline V CDR1 and CDR2: SGHKS, YYEKEE (reference sequence). Trimming at V came to 4 bases and at J to 2 bases, leaving 15 bases not matched to a gene. CDR3 in amino acids: CASSLVASPGTSGRQETQYF. The CDR3 DNA is TGTGCCAGCAGCCTGGTTGCCTCCCCTGGGACTAGCGGGAGGCAAGAGACCCAGTACTTC.

This clonotype was detected only a few times. This chain links TRBV19 with TRBJ2-7, with D possibly matching TRBD1 (6 bases). V was trimmed by 3 bases and J by 1 base, leaving 13 bases between them. Germline CDR1 is LNHDA and CDR2 is SQIVND (reference sequence). This CDR3 region has 15 residues. The CDR3 protein is CASSIAGGQSYEQYF. CDR3 DNA sequence: TGTGCCAGTAGTATTGCCGGCGGACAGTCCTACGAGCAGTACTTC.

This clonotype was counted between two and nine times. V and J are TRBV19 and TRBJ1-5; D is undetermined. Trimming took 3 bases from V and 2 from J, leaving 17 bases between them. This CDR3 contains 17 residues. The V gene's germline CDR1 is LNHDA and CDR2 SQIVND (reference sequence). The DNA of the CDR3 is TGTGCCAGTAGTATCCTCAGGCTGGAAGGTGGCAATCAGCCCCAGCATTTT. Amino acid sequence: CASSILRLEGGNQPQHF.

This chain uses TRBV18 with TRBJ2-7; 10 nucleotides align to TRBD2. Germline values: CDR1 KGHSH, CDR2 LQKENI. The junction had 6 bases not matched to a gene; V was cut back by 5 bases and J by 2 bases. The CDR3 extends over 15 amino acids. The DNA of the CDR3 is TGTGCCAGCTCAACTCGGACTAGCGGAGCCTACGAGCAGTACTTC. This encodes CASSTRTSGAYEQYF.